The rows below give T cell receptor beta chains drawn from one sample of a study of blood T cell repertoires in COVID-19. This table comes from immunoSEQ multiplex PCR, and its TCRdb copy is limited to in-frame clones, with some not included. The sample lists a few hundred thousand clones, around 88% occurring once. Source material: peripheral blood. The source of these receptors is a woman between 45 and 60 years old with acute or convalescent COVID-19. CDR3s include the opening cysteine and the closing phenylalanine or tryptophan. The order of the fields is J gene, V gene, D gene, clone size, CDR3 protein, CDR3 DNA. D genes are given only for firm matches. The size entry is marked missing in some rows and otherwise reads once, few, many or a size class.

J: TRBJ1-5; V: TRBV19; D: .; size: few; CDR3: CASSIDSGDQPQHF; DNA: TGTGCCAGTAGTATAGACTCGGGGGACCAGCCCCAGCATTTT
J: TRBJ2-3; V: TRBV2; D: .; size: .; CDR3: CASVTLGADTQYF; DNA: TGTGCCAGCGTTACATTAGGAGCTGATACGCAGTATTTT
J: TRBJ1-4; V: TRBV18; D: TRBD1; size: few; CDR3: CASSPGQGIRNEKLFF; DNA: TGTGCCAGCTCACCGGGACAGGGAATAAGGAATGAAAAACTGTTTTTT
J: TRBJ2-3; V: TRBV24-1; D: TRBD2; size: .; CDR3: CATAGVQDTQYF; DNA: TGTGCCACGGCGGGGGTCCAAGATACGCAGTATTTT
J: TRBJ1-2; V: TRBV5-6; D: .; size: .; CDR3: CASSQPGANYGYTF; DNA: TGTGCCAGCAGCCAGCCCGGAGCTAACTATGGCTACACCTTC
J: TRBJ1-5; V: TRBV7-9; D: .; size: once; CDR3: CASSIDTGSNQPQHF; DNA: TGTGCCAGCAGCATTGATACGGGGAGCAATCAGCCCCAGCATTTT
J: TRBJ2-2; V: TRBV5-1; D: TRBD2; size: .; CDR3: CASRLSGGATGELFF; DNA: TGCGCCAGCCGTCTTAGCGGGGGGGCCACCGGGGAGCTGTTTTTT
J: TRBJ1-1; V: TRBV7-2; D: .; size: .; CDR3: CASSSWGVAGDTEAFF; DNA: TGTGCCAGCAGCTCTTGGGGGGTCGCGGGGGACACTGAAGCTTTCTTT
J: TRBJ2-3; V: TRBV19; D: .; size: .; CDR3: CASSVGVDTQYF; DNA: TGTGCCAGTAGCGTTGGAGTGGATACGCAGTATTTT
J: TRBJ1-2; V: TRBV5-1; D: .; size: .; CDR3: CASSPGSFYGYTF; DNA: TGCGCCAGCAGCCCCGGGTCCTTCTATGGCTACACCTTC
J: TRBJ2-1; V: TRBV7-9; D: .; size: .; CDR3: CASSLGGGTLNEQFF; DNA: TGTGCCAGCAGCTTAGGAGGAGGAACCCTCAATGAGCAGTTCTTC